This TCR beta chain was sequenced during a study of T cell repertoires and leukemia-associated antigens. Study-level information: Effective reads per sample ranged from roughly 3.3 to 5.5 million. Broader study findings: V, J, VDJ and CDR3 counts did not differ significantly among groups. No direct test of specificity or function was done for expanded clones.

In regard to this clonotype: The antigen is unknown. Given a much more abundant clone one base away, this may be a read error.

Without fetal bovine serum, CD3+ T cells were rested overnight. Per germline, CDR1 SEHNR and CDR2 FQNEAQ (reference sequence). Trimming removed 2 bases from V and 7 bases from J, with 5 bases in between. There are 12 residues in the CDR3. TCRdb re-called the 5' RACE reads through MiXCR, storing one row per CDR3 protein. In the table there are over 10,000 distinct CDR3 sequences, just over 40% of which are singletons. The gene calls are TRBV7-9 and TRBJ2-2; D uncertain. The sequence was collected from a female donor in good health. The sample consisted of CD3+ T cells sorted from blood and cultured. The CDR3 here is CASSLILGELFF. As DNA, the CDR3 is TGTGCCAGCAGCTTAATCCTCGGGGAGCTGTTTTTT. Looking up the rest from reference TRBV7-9 and TRBJ2-2 gives the full variable domain: DTGVSQNPRHKITKRGQNVTFRCDPISEHNRLYWYRQTLGQGPEFLTYFQNEAQLEKSRLLSDRFSAERPKGSFSTLEIQRTEQGDSAMYLCASSLILGELFFGEGSRLTVL.